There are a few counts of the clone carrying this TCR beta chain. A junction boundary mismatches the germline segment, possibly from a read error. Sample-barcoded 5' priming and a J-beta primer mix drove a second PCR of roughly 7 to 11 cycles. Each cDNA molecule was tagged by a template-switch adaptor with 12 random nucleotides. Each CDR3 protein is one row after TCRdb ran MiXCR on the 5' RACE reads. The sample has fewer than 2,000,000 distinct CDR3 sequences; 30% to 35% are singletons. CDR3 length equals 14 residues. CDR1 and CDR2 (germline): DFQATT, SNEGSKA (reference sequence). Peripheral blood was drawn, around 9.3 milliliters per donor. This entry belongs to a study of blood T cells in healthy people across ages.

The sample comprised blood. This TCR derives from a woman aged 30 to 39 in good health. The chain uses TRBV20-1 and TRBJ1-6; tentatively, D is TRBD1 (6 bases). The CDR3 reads CSAREGGYSSPLHF. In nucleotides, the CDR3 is TGCAGTGCTAGAGAAGGGGGGTATAGTTCACCCCTCCACTTT.